This T cell receptor beta chain was sequenced in a study of control samples from healthy donors and cancer patients. Using immunoSEQ multiplex PCR, the repertoire was profiled, and TCRdb retains in-frame clones only, with some absent. The table lists some 130,000 clones, over 85% of them singletons. This CDR3 spans 15 amino acids. The germline V gene has CDR1 SGHAT and CDR2 FQNNGV. The ends lost 6 bases at V and 3 bases at J; junction bases unmatched: 8. The sequenced material came from blood. The source of this sequence is a man younger than 30 in good health. The chain couples TRBV11-2 to TRBJ2-1; 7 bases match TRBD2. The CDR3 reads CASRQLAQFYNEQFF. DNA of the CDR3: TGTGCCAGCAGGCAACTAGCGCAGTTCTACAATGAGCAGTTCTTC.